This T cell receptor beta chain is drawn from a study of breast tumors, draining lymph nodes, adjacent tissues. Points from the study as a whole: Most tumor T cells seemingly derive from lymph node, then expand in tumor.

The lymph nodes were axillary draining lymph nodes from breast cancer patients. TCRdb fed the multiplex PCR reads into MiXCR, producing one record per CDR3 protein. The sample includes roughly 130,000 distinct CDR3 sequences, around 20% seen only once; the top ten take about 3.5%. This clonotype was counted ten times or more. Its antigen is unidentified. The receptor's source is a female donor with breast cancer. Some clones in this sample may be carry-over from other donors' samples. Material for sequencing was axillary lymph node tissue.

The CDR3 protein is CASSLGRTGANVLTF. The CDR3 nucleotides are TGTGCCAGCAGCTTAGGTAGGACTGGGGCCAACGTCCTGACTTTC. The chain employs TRBV7-9 and TRBJ2-6; D not certain. CDR1 is SEHNR and CDR2 is FQNEAQ in the germline V gene (reference sequence). This CDR3 region has 15 residues. Trimming pared 1 base from V and 2 bases from J, leaving 6 bases between. Full variable domain (missing parts from reference TRBV7-9 and TRBJ2-6): DTGVSQNPRHKITKRGQNVTFRCDPISEHNRLYWYRQTLGQGPEFLTYFQNEAQLEKSRLLSDRFSAERPKGSFSTLEIQRTEQGDSAMYLCASSLGRTGANVLTFGAGSRLTVL.